Detailed here is one T cell receptor (beta chain). The source of the sample is a study of blood T cells in healthy people across ages. This CDR3 comprises 17 residues. CDR1 and CDR2 from the germline V gene are SGHVS and FNYEAQ. Trimming removed 2 bases from V and 5 bases from J, with 21 bases in between. Combining a sample-barcoded 5' primer with a J-beta primer mix, a second PCR ran for about 6 to 11 cycles. MiXCR, run by TCRdb on the 5' RACE reads, gives a single entry per CDR3 protein. The sample records some 1.5 million distinct CDR3 sequences, over 25% being singletons. This receptor was identified in a woman aged 30 to 39 in good health. Source material: blood. This chain connects TRBV7-6 to TRBJ2-5; no clear D. The CDR3 sequence: CASSLSVQLRQRETQYF. The DNA of the CDR3 is TGTGCCAGCAGCTTATCAGTCCAACTCCGCCAACGGGAGACCCAGTACTTC.